Reported below is one TCR beta chain. Its target is not known. Unmatched junction bases numbered 3, after V lost 5 bases and J lost 5 bases. CDR3 length equals 13 residues. Germline CDR1 and CDR2: SEHNR and FQNEAQ (reference sequence). Stated treatment: some 20 received Ad26.COV2.S at low or high dose, single or two shots; 5 received placebo; per-sample allocation not given. It was on day 63 after the first vaccine or placebo injection that samples were taken. It was an adult aged 18-55 years in Boston who was the donor. Vaccination used an Ad26 vector expressing Wuhan-strain SARS-CoV-2 spike. The sample is drawn from a study of Ad26.COV2.S vaccination and SARS-CoV-2 variants. For the study at large: Donor was one of the participants in the Ad26.COV2.S arm of the COV1001 trial.

Study results and limitations: The placebo group had lower spike-specific TCR breadth than the vaccine recipients did.

Assay used: immunoSEQ multiplex PCR; TCRdb lists only in-frame clones, some missing. The repertoire holds over 400,000 clones, with around 93% as singletons. Specimen: peripheral blood, collected in a trial of Ad26.COV2.S vaccine versus placebo. This clonotype originated in a person aged 18-65 years who received the Ad26.COV2.S COVID-19 vaccine or a placebo. The chain links TRBV7-9 to TRBJ2-7; 10 bases align to TRBD2. Here the CDR3 reads CASSKAGGDEQYF. The CDR3 region has the DNA TGTGCCAGCAGCAAAGCGGGAGGGGACGAGCAGTACTTC.